The rows below give T cell receptor beta chains drawn from one sample of a study of T cell repertoires in cytomegalovirus infection. From the reads, TCRdb called clonotypes with MiXCR, one entry per CDR3 protein. The sample carries approximately 400,000 distinct CDR3 sequences, approximately 30% recorded once. Sequences were obtained from PBMCs. Receptors originate from a human donor in good health (CMV status not recorded). Some clones in this sample may be carry-over from other donors' samples. Both conserved end residues are part of each CDR3. The order of the fields is CDR3 protein, CDR3 DNA, clone size, D gene, V gene, J gene. The D gene is left open where the match is weak. Part of the rows lack a size; the others show once, few, many or a class for expanded clones.

CASSPRLPWGTDTQYF	TGTGCCAGCAGTCCTCGACTCCCTTGGGGGACAGATACGCAGTATTTT	.	.	TRBV6-5	TRBJ2-3
CASSEQGPTYEQYF	TGTGCCAGCAGTGAACAGGGCCCAACCTACGAGCAGTACTTC	.	.	TRBV2	TRBJ2-7
CASSLRPDYNSPLHF	TGTGCCAGCAGCTTAAGGCCAGATTATAATTCACCCCTCCACTTT	few	.	TRBV11-2	TRBJ1-6
CASSPKPPGLASYNEQFF	TGTGCCAGCAGCCCGAAACCACCGGGACTAGCTTCCTACAATGAGCAGTTCTTC	.	TRBD2	TRBV7-8	TRBJ2-1
CATSRVGDYTEAFF	TGTGCCACCAGCAGAGTCGGGGATTACACTGAAGCTTTCTTT	few	.	TRBV15	TRBJ1-1
CASSRLAGSNTGELFF	TGTGCCAGCAGCCGACTAGCGGGATCGAACACCGGGGAGCTGTTTTTT	.	TRBD2	TRBV7-9	TRBJ2-2
CASRSQGVRSANTGELFF	TGTGCCAGCAGATCACAGGGGGTCCGAAGTGCGAACACCGGGGAGCTGTTTTTT	few	TRBD1	TRBV6-6	TRBJ2-2
CSARHLTGGRRTGELFF	TGCAGTGCTAGACATTTAACAGGGGGCCGAAGGACCGGGGAGCTGTTTTTT	few	TRBD1	TRBV20-1	TRBJ2-2
CASRTETGTNQPQHF	TGTGCCAGTAGGACTGAGACGGGGACTAATCAGCCCCAGCATTTT	.	.	TRBV19	TRBJ1-5
CSAIVVAGGSEQYF	TGCAGTGCTATTGTGGTAGCGGGGGGTAGCGAGCAGTACTTC	.	TRBD2	TRBV20-1	TRBJ2-7
CSARTSVSYNEQFF	TGCAGTGCTAGGACTAGCGTTAGCTACAATGAGCAGTTCTTC	many	TRBD2	TRBV20-1	TRBJ2-1
CASSHTAGDGGQPQHF	TGCGCCAGCAGTCATACCGCAGGGGACGGGGGTCAGCCCCAGCATTTT	few	.	TRBV23-1	TRBJ1-5
CASSLYPPDRGIKPQHF	TGTGCCAGCAGTTTATATCCCCCGGACAGGGGGATAAAGCCCCAGCATTTT	.	TRBD1	TRBV27	TRBJ1-5
CASSLAILAGGRGKETQYF	TGTGCCAGCAGCTTAGCGATACTAGCGGGGGGTCGTGGCAAGGAGACCCAGTACTTC	many	TRBD2	TRBV7-2	TRBJ2-5
CASSGTSGYQETQYF	TGTGCCAGCAGCGGGACTAGCGGTTACCAAGAGACCCAGTACTTC	many	TRBD2	TRBV7-2	TRBJ2-5
CASSHHASGTFYEQYF	TGCGCCAGCAGCCACCACGCTAGCGGAACCTTCTACGAGCAGTACTTC	.	TRBD2	TRBV4-3	TRBJ2-7
CASSLAPRTGVLTETQYF	TGTGCCAGCAGCTTAGCGCCGAGGACAGGGGTTCTCACGGAGACCCAGTACTTC	many	TRBD1	TRBV7-8	TRBJ2-5
CASSAQFRDSSSYEQYF	TGTGCCAGCAGTGCACAATTCCGGGACTCGAGCTCCTACGAGCAGTACTTC	few	.	TRBV12-3/TRBV12-4	TRBJ2-7
CASSLTRTSQETQYF	TGTGCCAGCAGCTTAACGAGGACATCCCAAGAGACCCAGTACTTC	.	.	TRBV7-3	TRBJ2-5
CASSTGTVTEAFF	TGTGCCAGCAGCACGGGGACAGTCACTGAAGCTTTCTTT	many	TRBD1	TRBV7-6	TRBJ1-1
CSAVSGAGGNEQFF	TGCAGTGCCGTGAGCGGGGCCGGGGGGAATGAGCAGTTCTTC	.	TRBD2	TRBV20-1	TRBJ2-1
CASSRDFNTGELFF	TGTGCCAGCAGTAGGGACTTTAACACCGGGGAGCTGTTTTTT	.	.	TRBV28	TRBJ2-2
CASSLGGLAGGKETQYF	TGTGCCAGCAGCTTAGGAGGACTAGCGGGGGGAAAAGAGACCCAGTACTTC	many	TRBD2	TRBV7-6	TRBJ2-5
CASSYRGGVLNTEAFF	TGTGCCAGCAGTTATAGGGGTGGGGTTCTTAACACTGAAGCTTTCTTT	few	.	TRBV6-1	TRBJ1-1
CASSQEGWANSSLHF	TGCGCCAGCAGCCAAGAAGGTTGGGCTAATTCATCCCTCCACTTT	.	.	TRBV4-1	TRBJ1-6
CASSSQSRTSGGVETQYF	TGTGCCAGCAGCTCTCAATCCCGGACTAGCGGGGGGGTAGAGACCCAGTACTTC	.	TRBD2	TRBV4-2	TRBJ2-5
CASSRLAYEQYF	TGTGCCAGCAGCCGACTAGCCTACGAGCAGTACTTC	.	.	TRBV12-3/TRBV12-4	TRBJ2-7
CASSLKTVIYGYTF	TGTGCCAGCAGCCTAAAGACAGTCATCTATGGCTACACCTTC	many	.	TRBV7-9	TRBJ1-2
CASSEDSGDGYTF	TGTGCCAGCAGTGAAGATTCGGGGGATGGCTACACCTTC	.	.	TRBV2	TRBJ1-2
CASSSPSNYGYTF	TGTGCCAGCAGCTCCCCGTCGAACTATGGCTACACCTTC	.	.	TRBV11-2	TRBJ1-2
CAIRLSTGAPLHF	TGTGCCATCAGACTCTCGACAGGGGCACCCCTCCACTTT	.	TRBD1	TRBV10-3	TRBJ1-6
CASSPRQAQAGEQYF	TGCGCCAGCAGCCCCAGACAGGCCCAGGCGGGGGAGCAGTACTTC	.	.	TRBV4-1	TRBJ2-7
CASSLEWDLYNEQFF	TGCGCCAGCAGCTTGGAGTGGGACCTTTACAATGAGCAGTTCTTC	.	.	TRBV5-1	TRBJ2-1
CASSSSAVGAGETQYF	TGTGCCAGCAGCTCCTCCGCAGTGGGGGCCGGGGAGACCCAGTACTTC	.	.	TRBV7-3	TRBJ2-5
CASSSLGQAPGEGYTF	TGTGCCAGCAGTTCCTTGGGACAGGCCCCAGGAGAAGGCTACACCTTC	few	TRBD1	TRBV27	TRBJ1-2
CASFRGVGNTIYF	TGTGCCAGCTTCCGAGGGGTTGGAAACACCATATATTTT	.	.	TRBV18	TRBJ1-3
CASSEALGQTNTEAFF	TGTGCCAGCAGTGAAGCGCTGGGACAGACTAACACTGAAGCTTTCTTT	.	TRBD1	TRBV2	TRBJ1-1
CASSSNSEYTDTQYF	TGTGCCAGCAGCTCTAATAGCGAATACACAGATACGCAGTATTTT	.	.	TRBV4-2	TRBJ2-3
CASSLGQYDPMAFF	TGTGCCAGCAGCTTAGGGCAATATGATCCCATGGCTTTCTTT	.	.	TRBV7-9	TRBJ1-1
CASSLAQGAGNEQFF	TGTGCCAGCAGCTTGGCACAGGGGGCGGGAAATGAGCAGTTCTTC	.	TRBD1	TRBV5-6	TRBJ2-1
CATSDPRTEGTDTQYF	TGTGCCACCAGTGATCCGCGGACAGAGGGCACAGATACGCAGTATTTT	few	.	TRBV24-1	TRBJ2-3
CASSPRRTGERNSPLHF	TGTGCCAGCTCACCACGCAGGACAGGGGAACGTAATTCACCCCTCCACTTT	.	TRBD1	TRBV18	TRBJ1-6
CASSATGGTYNEQFF	TGTGCCAGCAGTGCAACAGGGGGCACCTACAATGAGCAGTTCTTC	.	TRBD1	TRBV2	TRBJ2-1
CASRTTGGGTEYFF	TGTGCCAGCAGAACTACAGGGGGCGGAACTGAATATTTCTTT	.	TRBD1	TRBV6-6	TRBJ1-1
CATSGGAEAFF	TGTGCCACCTCGGGCGGCGCTGAAGCTTTCTTT	.	.	TRBV19	TRBJ1-1
CASSQSMVSSTSGDILVYYEQYF	TGCGCCAGCAGTCAATCGATGGTTTCGTCGACTAGCGGTGATATCCTAGTATACTACGAGCAGTACTTC	.	TRBD2	TRBV23-1	TRBJ2-7
CASSQPGQGLDSPLHF	TGCGCCAGCAGCCAACCGGGACAGGGGCTGGATTCACCCCTCCACTTT	.	TRBD1	TRBV4-1	TRBJ1-6
CASSLGTSVNYNEQFF	TGTGCCAGCAGCCTCGGGACTAGCGTAAACTACAATGAGCAGTTCTTC	many	TRBD2	TRBV12-3/TRBV12-4	TRBJ2-1
CASSRLAGGANDEQFF	TGCGCCAGCAGCCGCTTAGCGGGGGGGGCCAACGATGAGCAGTTCTTC	few	TRBD2	TRBV4-3	TRBJ2-1
CASSLKGTGPWQYF	TGTGCCAGCAGCCTAAAGGGGACGGGGCCTTGGCAGTATTTT	many	.	TRBV7-2	TRBJ2-3
CASSPPPRHSYNSSLPF	TGTGCCAGCAGTCCGCCCCCAAGACACTCCTATAATTCATCCCTCCCCTTT	.	.	TRBV27	TRBJ1-6
CASSYSVDIPPHNEQFF	TGTGCCAGCAGTTACTCCGTCGACATCCCGCCACACAATGAGCAGTTCTTC	.	.	TRBV6-2/TRBV6-3	TRBJ2-1